Given below is one TCR beta chain in context. Its matching antigen is unknown. The source of the sample is a study of cytomegalovirus exposure and HLA in healthy donors. The CDR3 consists of 13 residues. The V gene's germline CDR1 is MDHEN and CDR2 SYDVKM. Trimming shortened V by 11 bases and J by 0 bases, and 14 bases separated the two germline ends. A multiplex PCR was run with 60 Vbeta primers and 13 Jbeta primers. Measured with immunoSEQ multiplex PCR; TCRdb has only the in-frame clones, and not every one. The sample yields some 130,000 clones, of which the top ten take up 1.7%. Findings and caveats of the study: A later analysis showed that HLA-associated TCR beta chains had undergone more clonal expansion than equally common others. The study designated about 160 TCR beta chains cytomegalovirus-associated. TRBV6-2, TRBV6-3 and other indistinguishable V segments were excluded.

The sequenced material came from PBMCs. This TCR was sampled from a man aged 18 to 29 in good health and CMV-seronegative. The chain carries TRBV28 and TRBJ2-7; perhaps TRBD2 as D (6 bases). The CDR3 loop is CAARGTHSYEQYF. The CDR3 DNA is TGTGCCGCCCGCGGGACTCACTCCTACGAGCAGTACTTC.